Listed here are 27 T cell receptor beta chains from one sample, sequenced in a study of blood T cell repertoires in COVID-19. Profiling relied on immunoSEQ multiplex PCR, and the TCRdb table lists in-frame clones only, not all of them. Here the sample spans tens of thousands of clones, 65% to 80% being singletons. The sequenced material came from peripheral blood. The source is a man between 65 and 85 years old with acute or convalescent COVID-19.

The V call is TRBV25-1, the J call TRBJ2-7; D gene uncertain. V shed 8 bases and J shed 10 bases, with 15 bases lying between them. The CDR3 totals 11 residues. Germline-derived CDR1 and CDR2 are MGHDK and SYGVNS. The chain's CDR3 is CASSNTKQQYV. The CDR3 coding sequence is TGTGCCAGCTCCAATACCAAACAACAGTACGTC.

This rearrangement joins TRBV10-3 to TRBJ2-1; 12 bases map to TRBD2. The CDR3 extends over 16 amino acids. V lost 2 bases and J lost 6; bases outside the gene matches: 5. The germline V gene encodes CDR1 ENHRY and CDR2 SYGVKD. The CDR3 is CAISELLAGGLNEQFF. CDR3 DNA: TGTGCCATCAGTGAGCTACTAGCGGGGGGTCTCAATGAGCAGTTCTTC.

The gene calls are TRBV10-3 and TRBJ1-2; D not certain. This CDR3 has 12 residues. Germline CDR1 reads ENHRY; CDR2 reads SYGVKD. Trimming stripped 2 bases from V and 3 bases from J, with 4 bases between. The CDR3 sequence: CAISEVDYGYTF. The CDR3 DNA is TGTGCCATCAGTGAGGTCGACTATGGCTACACCTTC.

The chain recombines TRBV4-1 with TRBJ1-4, with 7 bases identical to TRBD1. V trimming: 1 base; J trimming: 8 bases; junction bases outside the gene matches: 10. The CDR3 loop spans 16 amino acids. The germline gives CDR1 MGHRA, CDR2 YSYEKL. CDR3 sequence (DNA): TGCGCCAGCAGCCAAGGGACAGGAGTTCATACGGAAAAACTGTTTTTT. It codes for CASSQGTGVHTEKLFF.

V is TRBV3-1 (or the pseudogene TRBV3-2) and J is TRBJ1-2; D possibly corresponds to TRBD1 (6 bases). V was cut by 4 bases and J by 2 bases, with 14 bases left in between. Germline V CDR1 and CDR2: LGHDT, YNNKEL (reference sequence). CDR3 size: 15 residues. The CDR3 DNA follows: TGTGCCAGCAGCCTTACCGACAGGACGAACTATGGCTACACCTTC. Translating gives CASSLTDRTNYGYTF.

This clone has a count of ten or more. The rearrangement joins TRBV6-6 to TRBJ2-2, with 7 bases fitting TRBD1. The CDR3 has 16 residues. With 7 bases clipped from V and 1 base from J, the junction kept 9 bases outside the gene matches. Germline CDR1 reads MNHNY; CDR2 reads SVGAGI (reference sequence). The CDR3 coding sequence is TGTGCCAGCACTCCCCCAGGGGGAGAGAACACCGGGGAGCTGTTTTTT. It codes for CASTPPGGENTGELFF.

The chain is built from TRBV2 and TRBJ1-5; TRBD1 agrees at 12 bases. Losses at the gene ends were 4 bases for V and 3 bases for J; bases not matched to a gene: 10. Germline V gene sequence: CDR1 SNHLY, CDR2 FYNNEI. CDR3 length: 18 amino acids. The CDR3 reads CASSVTPGQGADNQPQHF. The CDR3 region has the DNA TGTGCCAGCAGTGTGACACCGGGACAGGGGGCGGACAATCAGCCCCAGCATTTT.

The chain links TRBV6-5 to TRBJ2-3, with D tentatively TRBD2 (5 bases). Trimming removed 7 bases at V and 4 bases at J, with 9 bases between. The CDR3 spans 12 residues. In germline, CDR1 is MNHEY, CDR2 SVGAGI. The CDR3 bases are TGTGCCAGCACTAGCTATCCAGATACGCAGTATTTT. Amino acids: CASTSYPDTQYF.

The chain employs TRBV5-8 and TRBJ2-2, with 8 nucleotides matching TRBD1. From germline, CDR1 is SGHTS and CDR2 YDEGEE. With 5 bases clipped from V and 7 bases from J, the junction kept 7 bases outside the gene matches. The CDR3 has 14 residues. The CDR3 coding sequence is TGTGCCAGCAGGCCGGACAGGGTAGTCGGGGAGCTGTTTTTT. Its translation is CASRPDRVVGELFF.

V is TRBV28 and J is TRBJ1-2, with 10 bases lining up with TRBD1. Germline V gives CDR1 MDHEN, CDR2 SYDVKM. With 2 bases clipped from V and 8 bases from J, the junction kept 14 bases outside the gene matches. The CDR3 totals 17 residues. The DNA of the CDR3 is TGTGCCAGCAGTTTAGGGGGGCCAGGGACAGGGGTAGGAGGCTACACCTTC. Translated, it gives CASSLGGPGTGVGGYTF.

J is TRBJ1-2 and V is TRBV15; 8 bases are shared with TRBD1. Trimming cost V 6 bases and J 3 bases; bases outside gene matches: 6. From germline, CDR1 is LNHNV and CDR2 YYDKDF (reference sequence). This CDR3 contains 14 residues. The DNA of the CDR3 is TGTGCCACCAGGACGACAGGGGAGGACTATGGCTACACCTTC. Its translation is CATRTTGEDYGYTF.

The CDR3 sequence is CSAEAGSQHV. The CDR3 coding sequence is TGCAGTGCCGAGGCGGGCAGCCAGCACGTC. The chain couples TRBV20-1 to TRBJ2-7, with TRBD2 as a possible D gene (5 bases). The CDR3 has 10 amino acids. CDR1 and CDR2 (germline): DFQATT, SNEGSKA (reference sequence).

The rearrangement links TRBV4-1 to TRBJ2-3, with 9 nucleotides matching TRBD1. This CDR3 has 18 amino acids. The J segment lost 4 bases and the V segment lost 2 bases, leaving 13 bases of the junction unmatched. CDR1 and CDR2 from the germline V gene are MGHRA and YSYEKL. DNA for the CDR3: TGCGCCAGCAGCCAAAGTGGAGCCGGGACAGGGACACCAGATACGCAGTATTTT. Its translation: CASSQSGAGTGTPDTQYF.

V is TRBV6-5 and J is TRBJ1-2; D might be TRBD1 (6 bases). This CDR3 region has 13 residues. The germline gives CDR1 MNHEY, CDR2 SVGAGI. Trimming took 6 bases from V and 6 from J, leaving 14 bases between them. The CDR3 loop reads CASRVTGSDGYTF. CDR3 bases: TGTGCCAGCAGGGTTACAGGGTCGGATGGCTACACCTTC.

The V call is TRBV7-9, the J call TRBJ2-3, with a tentative D call TRBD2 (5 bases). The CDR3 is made up of 15 amino acids. V gave up 5 bases and J gave up 0 bases, with 12 bases separating them. From germline, CDR1 is SEHNR and CDR2 FQNEAQ (reference sequence). CDR3 protein: CASSTDSRSTDTQYF. For the CDR3, the DNA is TGTGCCAGCAGCACGGACTCCCGGAGCACAGATACGCAGTATTTT.

V and J are TRBV10-3 and TRBJ2-2; 7 nucleotides align to TRBD1. Germline assignment: CDR1 ENHRY and CDR2 SYGVKD. With V trimmed by 6 bases and J by 5 bases, 3 bases remained unmatched. CDR3 length equals 13 residues. CDR3 protein: CAISLQGTGELFF. CDR3 sequence (DNA): TGTGCCATCAGCTTACAGGGGACCGGGGAGCTGTTTTTT.

This clone occurred once. The chain joins TRBV19 to TRBJ2-5; a possible D gene is TRBD2 (6 bases). Trimming stripped 1 base from V and 0 bases from J, with 6 bases between. Germline loops: CDR1 LNHDA, CDR2 SQIVND (reference sequence). This CDR3 region has 14 residues. Here the CDR3 reads CASSIGTNQETQYF. Here the CDR3 DNA reads TGTGCCAGTAGTATAGGGACTAACCAAGAGACCCAGTACTTC.

J is TRBJ2-4 and V is TRBV2, with D unclear. With 7 bases removed from V and 6 bases from J, the gap between germline ends came to 16 bases. Germline loops: CDR1 SNHLY, CDR2 FYNNEI. The CDR3 is 14 residues long. The CDR3 reads CASKTGTVGNIQYF. The CDR3 bases are TGTGCCAGCAAGACGGGTACTGTTGGAAACATTCAGTACTTC.

The chain employs TRBV3-1 (or the pseudogene TRBV3-2) and TRBJ2-1, with unresolved D. The germline V gene has CDR1 LGHDT and CDR2 YNNKEL (reference sequence). The germline V and J ends were trimmed by 3 bases and 3 bases, with 3 bases remaining between them. The CDR3 runs to 12 residues. This CDR3 is CASSHSYNEQFF. CDR3 DNA sequence: TGTGCCAGCAGCCACAGCTACAATGAGCAGTTCTTC.

This clone was seen once. The chain joins TRBV7-2 to TRBJ1-3, with 8 bases aligning to TRBD1. V dropped 3 bases and J dropped 3; count of bases not matched to a gene: 1. The CDR3 length is 14 residues. Germline CDR1 reads SGHTA; CDR2 reads FQGNSA. CDR3: CASSLDRVGNTIYF. The CDR3 coding sequence is TGTGCCAGCAGCTTGGACAGGGTTGGAAACACCATATATTTT.

This chain connects TRBV10-3 to TRBJ2-2; possible D gene TRBD2, 7 bases. This CDR3 comprises 16 residues. The V end lost 0 bases, the J end lost 6 bases, and 14 bases lay between the germline ends. Germline CDR1 ENHRY, CDR2 SYGVKD. The CDR3 sequence is CAISESTRGASGELFF. As DNA, the CDR3 is TGTGCCATCAGTGAGTCGACTCGGGGGGCATCCGGGGAGCTGTTTTTT.

This chain connects TRBV3-1 (or the pseudogene TRBV3-2) to TRBJ2-2; 8 nucleotides line up with TRBD1. Trimming removed 3 bases from V and 5 bases from J; junction bases left unmatched: 5. The germline CDR1 and CDR2 sequences are LGHDT and YNNKEL (reference sequence). This CDR3 has 15 amino acids. The CDR3 is CASSQDRVRTGELFF. Here the CDR3 DNA reads TGTGCCAGCAGCCAGGACAGGGTGCGAACCGGGGAGCTGTTTTTT.

V is TRBV9 and J is TRBJ2-3; 10 bases line up with TRBD2. V dropped 5 bases and J dropped 4; count of bases not matched to a gene: 7. CDR1 is SGDLS, CDR2 YYNGEE, per germline. The CDR3 is 15 residues long. CDR3 protein: CASSLSGGAPDTQYF. The CDR3 DNA reads as TGTGCCAGCAGTCTAAGCGGGGGGGCCCCAGATACGCAGTATTTT.

In regard to this clone: This may be a read error, as it is one base from a much larger clone. V usage is TRBV12-3 or TRBV12-4 and J usage is TRBJ1-2, with a possible D match to TRBD1 (5 bases). Between the trimmed V and J ends, which lost 5 bases and 1 base, there was a span of 8 bases. This CDR3 comprises 13 residues. For the CDR3, the DNA is TGTGCCAGCAGTCCTGACAGTAACTATGGCTACACCTTC. It is translated as CASSPDSNYGYTF.

The J gene is TRBJ1-2, the V gene TRBV24-1; tentatively, D is TRBD1 (5 bases). Between the trimmed V and J ends, which lost 0 bases and 2 bases, there was a span of 12 bases. Germline CDR1 and CDR2: KGHDR and SFDVKD. The CDR3 loop spans 16 amino acids. This CDR3 is CATSDLVGGKNYGYTF. CDR3 DNA: TGTGCCACCAGTGATTTGGTCGGGGGGAAGAACTATGGCTACACCTTC.

The chain uses TRBV3-1 (or the pseudogene TRBV3-2) and TRBJ1-1; 7 bases match TRBD1. The CDR3 runs 16 residues. V shed 0 bases, J shed 5 bases, and the junction held 9 bases outside the gene matches. From germline, CDR1 is LGHDT and CDR2 YNNKEL (reference sequence). CDR3 loop: CASSQEQGPRRTEAFF. The CDR3 DNA reads as TGTGCCAGCAGCCAAGAACAGGGGCCTCGTAGGACTGAAGCTTTCTTT.

CDR3 bases: TGCGCCAGCAGCTTCGGGACTAGCGGCCACGAGCAGTACTTC. Translation gives CASSFGTSGHEQYF. J is TRBJ2-7 and V is TRBV5-1; 11 bases are a match to TRBD2. This CDR3 is built from 14 residues. Losses at the gene ends were 2 bases for V and 5 bases for J; bases not matched to a gene: 3. Germline V gene lookup returns CDR1 SGHRS and CDR2 YFSETQ.